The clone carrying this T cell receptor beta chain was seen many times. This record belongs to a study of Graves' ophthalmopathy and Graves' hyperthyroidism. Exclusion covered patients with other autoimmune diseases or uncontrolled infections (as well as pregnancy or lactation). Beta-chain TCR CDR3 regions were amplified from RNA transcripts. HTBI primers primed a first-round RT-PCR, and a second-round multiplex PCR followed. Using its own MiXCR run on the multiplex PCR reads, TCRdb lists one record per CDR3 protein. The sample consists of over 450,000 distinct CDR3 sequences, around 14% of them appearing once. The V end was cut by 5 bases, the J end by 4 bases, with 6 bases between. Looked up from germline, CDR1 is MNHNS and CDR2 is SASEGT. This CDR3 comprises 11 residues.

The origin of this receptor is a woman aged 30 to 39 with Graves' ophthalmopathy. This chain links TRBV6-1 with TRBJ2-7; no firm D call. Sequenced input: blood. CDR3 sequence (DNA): TGTGCCAGCAGTATTGGGTACGAGCAGTACTTC. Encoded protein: CASSIGYEQYF.